The 26 T cell receptor beta chains presented below share a single source sample, sequenced in a study of beta chain features in type 1 diabetes. Investigators reverse transcribed all isolated RNA, so they sequenced expressed TCRB transcripts. Data came from immunoSEQ multiplex PCR; TCRdb stores just in-frame clones and leaves some out. The table lists about 390,000 clones, 9.5% to 10% of them singletons, with approximately 0.6% in the top ten. Their cognate antigens are unknown. Study outcomes and limitations: Moderate but significant shortening of TCRB CDR3s was recorded in all four CD4+ subsets from Type 1 diabetes patients.

Material: central memory CD4+ T cells from blood. The receptors were gathered from a man aged 25-45 years with type 1 diabetes.

This chain links TRBV11-2 with TRBJ2-3; the match to TRBD1 covers 8 bases. The CDR3 contains 15 residues. Germline-derived CDR1 and CDR2 are SGHAT and FQNNGV. The J segment lost 3 bases and the V segment lost 3 bases, leaving 5 bases of the junction unmatched. As DNA, the CDR3 is TGTGCCAGCAGCTTGAGACAGGGGAGGACAGATACGCAGTATTTT. This sequence encodes CASSLRQGRTDTQYF.

In its sample, this clone was seen a few times. This chain uses TRBV29-1 with TRBJ2-3; TRBD2 might be the D (5 bases). Per germline, CDR1 SQVTM and CDR2 ANQGSEA. This CDR3 region has 13 residues. Trimming removed 6 bases from V and 0 bases from J, with 10 bases in between. CDR3 in amino acids: CSVSEGSTDTQYF. The CDR3 nucleotides are TGCAGCGTCTCAGAGGGAAGCACAGATACGCAGTATTTT.

This rearrangement joins TRBV18 to TRBJ1-3; the match to TRBD1 covers 7 bases. V was pared by 2 bases and J by 2 bases, with 6 bases of the junction left unmatched. CDR3 size: 16 residues. Germline lookup yields CDR1 KGHSH and CDR2 LQKENI. Written as DNA, the CDR3 is TGTGCCAGCTCACCAGCCGGTACAGGGGCTGGAAACACCATATATTTT. Translation: CASSPAGTGAGNTIYF. Combining the CDR3 with reference TRBV18 and TRBJ1-3 gives the whole variable domain NAGVMQNPRHLVRRRGQEARLRCSPMKGHSHVYWYRQLPEEGLKFMVYLQKENIIDESGMPKERFSAEFPKEGPSILRIQQVVRGDSAAYFCASSPAGTGAGNTIYFGEGSWLTVV.

Points on this clone: A junction end diverges from the germline sequence, so it may reflect a read error. The chain is built from TRBV10-3 and TRBJ2-5; D unclear. Per the germline V gene, CDR1 is ENHRY and CDR2 is SYGVKD. CDR3 length: 11 amino acids. The CDR3 DNA reads as TGTGCCAGCAGTTACGATGAGACCCAGTACTTC. Protein sequence: CASSYDETQYF.

The chain combines TRBV27 with TRBJ2-7; a possible D gene is TRBD2 (6 bases). The CDR3 contains 14 residues. V shed 6 bases and J shed 6 bases, with 18 bases lying between them. Germline CDR1 reads MNHEY; CDR2 reads SMNVEV (reference sequence). The CDR3 bases are TGTGCCAGCAGAACCCTAGCGACTGGCTCCGAGCAGTACTTC. As protein: CASRTLATGSEQYF.

This rearrangement joins TRBV9 to TRBJ2-2; TRBD2 is a possible D gene (6 bases). The CDR3 is made up of 14 amino acids. CDR1 is SGDLS and CDR2 is YYNGEE in the germline V gene. V was clipped by 0 bases and J by 8 bases, with 11 bases between them. The CDR3 bases are TGTGCCAGCAGCGTAGTCGGGGGATCTGGGGAGCTGTTTTTT. Protein sequence: CASSVVGGSGELFF. The variable domain in full, completed from reference TRBV9 and TRBJ2-2, reads DSGVTQTPKHLITATGQRVTLRCSPRSGDLSVYWYQQSLDQGLQFLIQYYNGEERAKGNILERFSAQQFPDLHSELNLSSLELGDSALYFCASSVVGGSGELFFGEGSRLTVL.

The chain joins TRBV28 to TRBJ2-1, with TRBD1 as a possible D gene (5 bases). The CDR3 consists of 16 residues. Germline CDR1 MDHEN, CDR2 SYDVKM. The V end lost 4 bases, the J end lost 9 bases, and 22 bases lay between the germline ends. Here the CDR3 DNA reads TGTGCCAGCAGTTCGCTGGGCTTTACAGGAAGGATTGAGCAGTTCTTC. Translation gives CASSSLGFTGRIEQFF.

This clone occurred many times. The V call is TRBV14, the J call TRBJ2-1; 7 bases agree with TRBD2. This CDR3 comprises 15 residues. Unmatched junction bases numbered 4, after V lost 1 base and J lost 4 bases. Germline V CDR1 and CDR2: SGHDN, FVKESK. CDR3 loop: CASSQGTRGYNEQFF. The CDR3 bases are TGTGCCAGCAGCCAAGGGACTAGAGGGTACAATGAGCAGTTCTTC.

The rearrangement uses TRBV10-3 and TRBJ2-7; D perhaps matches TRBD2 (5 bases). The V gene's germline CDR1 is ENHRY and CDR2 SYGVKD. CDR3 length: 14 amino acids. V lost 4 bases to trimming and J lost 0 bases, with 10 bases between them. The CDR3 DNA is TGTGCCATCAGTGGGACTGAGGGCTCCTACGAGCAGTACTTC. It specifies CAISGTEGSYEQYF.

The chain employs TRBV6-6 and TRBJ2-7; TRBD2 matches at 15 bases. J lost 6 bases, V lost 2 bases, and 2 bases had no gene match. This CDR3 is built from 15 residues. The germline V gene encodes CDR1 MNHNY and CDR2 SVGAGI (reference sequence). Here the CDR3 DNA reads TGTGCCAGCAGTTACGTGGGACTAGCGGGAGGCGAGCAGTACTTC. This encodes CASSYVGLAGGEQYF.

At least ten counts were recorded for this clone. The chain is built from TRBV21-1 and TRBJ2-7; the table assigns TRBD2, which was not confirmed against the DNA. TRBV21-1 is designated a pseudogene. This CDR3 has 15 amino acids. The DNA for the CDR3 is TGTGCCAGCAGCAAGACTAGCGGGAGGGCTATCGAGCAGTACTTC. This sequence encodes CASSKTSGRAIEQYF.

This clone was observed a few times. The V gene is TRBV7-2, the J gene TRBJ2-7; 12 nucleotides align to TRBD2. This CDR3 has 19 residues. Germline lookup yields CDR1 SGHTA and CDR2 FQGNSA. V trimming: 3 bases; J trimming: 6 bases; junction bases outside the gene matches: 18. DNA of the CDR3: TGTGCCAGCAGCTTGACGGACGGTACGGGTGGACTAGCGGGGTTCGAGCAGTACTTC. This sequence encodes CASSLTDGTGGLAGFEQYF.

The rearrangement links TRBV11-3 to TRBJ2-2; D not certain. CDR1 is SGHNT and CDR2 is YENEEA in the germline V gene. The V end lost 5 bases, the J end lost 3 bases, and 13 bases lay between the germline ends. CDR3 length: 15 amino acids. CDR3 amino acids: CASSPANRDTGELFF. CDR3 nucleotide sequence: TGTGCCAGCAGCCCAGCCAACAGAGACACCGGGGAGCTGTTTTTT.

V gene TRBV18 combines with J gene TRBJ1-1, with D hard to call. This CDR3 region has 16 residues. Germline V gives CDR1 KGHSH, CDR2 LQKENI. Trimming shortened V by 3 bases and J by 0 bases, and 14 bases separated the two germline ends. CDR3 sequence (DNA): TGTGCCAGCTCACCTGCCGGGAAAAGGATGAACACTGAAGCTTTCTTT. Protein product: CASSPAGKRMNTEAFF.

This chain uses TRBV9 with TRBJ1-2, with unresolved D. This CDR3 comprises 13 residues. Germline loops: CDR1 SGDLS, CDR2 YYNGEE. The V gene lost 3 bases and the J gene lost 3 bases, with 9 bases spanning the gap. The CDR3 loop is CASSGQNYYGYTF. CDR3 nucleotides: TGTGCCAGCAGCGGTCAGAACTACTATGGCTACACCTTC.

This chain uses TRBV15 with TRBJ1-4; D may be TRBD1 (6 bases). V shed 1 base and J shed 7 bases, with 16 bases lying between them. CDR3 length: 16 residues. From germline, CDR1 is LNHNV and CDR2 YYDKDF (reference sequence). The DNA of the CDR3 is TGTGCCACCAGCAGAGCTAACAGGGCCCTAGGTGAAAAACTGTTTTTT. Encoded protein: CATSRANRALGEKLFF.

This clone was picked up a small number of times. V and J are TRBV7-2 and TRBJ1-1; a weak D match, TRBD1 (6 bases). With 4 bases removed from V and 0 bases from J, the gap between germline ends came to 12 bases. CDR3 length: 15 residues. Per germline, CDR1 SGHTA and CDR2 FQGNSA. For the CDR3, the DNA is TGTGCCAGCAGCTGGGGAGGGGGGATGAACACTGAAGCTTTCTTT. This codes for CASSWGGGMNTEAFF.

This clone has a handful of counts. This sequence joins TRBV6-6 and TRBJ2-7; 7 positions match TRBD1. The CDR3 contains 13 residues. The V segment lost 6 bases and the J segment 5 bases; nucleotides outside the gene matches: 7. Germline CDR1 reads MNHNY; CDR2 reads SVGAGI (reference sequence). The CDR3 sequence: CASRVTGVHEQYF. The DNA for the CDR3 is TGTGCCAGCAGGGTAACAGGGGTCCACGAGCAGTACTTC.

This clone was counted at least ten times. The chain combines TRBV28 with TRBJ2-5, with D possibly called TRBD1 or TRBD2 (7 bases each). V was clipped by 4 bases and J by 3 bases, with 15 bases between them. The CDR3 is 15 amino acids. CDR1 MDHEN and CDR2 SYDVKM come from the germline V gene. The CDR3 bases are TGTGCCAGCAGTTCCCACAGGGGAGGGGAAGAGACCCAGTACTTC. Protein sequence: CASSSHRGGEETQYF.

The rearrangement links TRBV4-1 to TRBJ2-7, with D tentatively TRBD2 (5 bases). The V end lost 3 bases, the J end lost 6 bases, and 9 bases lay between the germline ends. The CDR3 sequence is 12 residues long. The V gene's germline CDR1 is MGHRA and CDR2 YSYEKL. The CDR3 coding sequence is TGCGCCAGCAGCCACCCGGCGGGCGAGCAGTACTTC. Its protein is CASSHPAGEQYF.

The chain carries TRBV28 and TRBJ1-2; TRBD1 aligns across 9 bases. Germline V gene lookup returns CDR1 MDHEN and CDR2 SYDVKM. The CDR3 has 14 residues. Trimming cost V 6 bases and J 1 base; bases outside gene matches: 3. The CDR3 DNA reads as TGTGCCAGCAGGACAGGGGGAGGTAACTATGGCTACACCTTC. Translated, it gives CASRTGGGNYGYTF.

This clone turned up a few times. The chain has TRBV7-6 and TRBJ2-2, with 7 positions matching TRBD2. The CDR3 runs 15 residues. Per the germline V gene, CDR1 is SGHVS and CDR2 is FNYEAQ. V shed 3 bases, J shed 0 bases, and the junction held 1 base outside the gene matches. This CDR3 is CASSFLAANTGELFF. The CDR3 bases are TGTGCCAGCAGCTTTCTAGCGGCGAACACCGGGGAGCTGTTTTTT.

This clone was seen repeatedly, ten times or more. This rearrangement joins TRBV28 to TRBJ2-2; tentatively, D is TRBD1 or TRBD2 (5 bases each). This CDR3 contains 13 residues. Per the germline V gene, CDR1 is MDHEN and CDR2 is SYDVKM. Trimming left V 6 bases short and J 7 bases short, with 12 bases between. This CDR3 reads CASSKGPYGELFF. The CDR3 region has the DNA TGTGCCAGCAGCAAGGGACCCTACGGGGAGCTGTTTTTT.

About this clone: A read error is possible here, since a much larger clone lies one base away. V is TRBV9 and J is TRBJ1-5; perhaps TRBD1 as D (5 bases). Per germline, CDR1 SGDLS and CDR2 YYNGEE. The CDR3 sequence is 12 residues long. Trimming took 5 bases from V and 6 from J, leaving 9 bases between them. The CDR3: CASRRGGQPQHF. As DNA, the CDR3 is TGTGCCAGCAGGCGGGGGGGTCAGCCCCAGCATTTT.

This clone was seen a handful of times. The chain recombines TRBV11-3 with TRBJ2-1; D may correspond to TRBD1 or TRBD2 (5 bases each). The CDR3 is 13 residues long. Germline assignment: CDR1 SGHNT and CDR2 YENEEA. Trimming stripped 6 bases from V and 6 bases from J, with 12 bases between. This chain's CDR3 is CASSVTGLNEQFF. The CDR3 DNA reads as TGTGCCAGCAGTGTTACAGGACTCAATGAGCAGTTCTTC.

This clone was observed a handful of times. The chain combines TRBV6-1 with TRBJ1-1; 7 bases fit TRBD1. Per the germline V gene, CDR1 is MNHNS and CDR2 is SASEGT. J lost 3 bases, V lost 10 bases, and 5 bases had no gene match. The CDR3 has 12 residues. CDR3 nucleotide sequence: TGTGCCATCACAGGGGATCACACTGAAGCTTTCTTT. It translates to CAITGDHTEAFF.